This T cell receptor (beta chain) was identified during a study of cytomegalovirus exposure and HLA in healthy donors. Whole-study findings and limits: Specificity for CMV antigens was confirmed in vitro for three of the CMV-associated chains.

The PCR made use of 60 Vbeta and 13 Jbeta primers. Data came from immunoSEQ multiplex PCR; TCRdb stores just in-frame clones and leaves some out. There are around 140,000 clones in the sample; around four fifths occur only once, and 1.4% to 1.5% lies in the top ten. On this clone itself: What it binds is unknown.

The sequence came from a female donor in good health and CMV-seronegative. The sample comprised PBMCs.

The CDR3 here is CAGNRPGYTEAFF. The CDR3 DNA reads as TGTGCCGGAAACAGACCGGGGTACACTGAAGCTTTCTTT. The chain uses TRBV30 and TRBJ1-1; D remains unclear. The CDR3 runs 13 residues. V lost 8 bases and J lost 3, with 16 bases in between. Germline V CDR1 and CDR2: GTSNPN, SVGIG (reference sequence).